This T cell receptor beta chain was recovered during a study of shared clonotypes between healthy human individuals. CDR1 and CDR2 from the germline V gene are SGHKS and YYEKEE (reference sequence). The ends were cut back, 0 bases at V and 0 bases at J, with 7 bases in the middle. This CDR3 contains 15 residues. Deep level was the assay's run setting. When replicate PCRs were run on sorted subsets, they used 200 to 250 ng DNA, tens of thousands of T cell genomes. Sequenced by immunoSEQ multiplex PCR; TCRdb stores in-frame clones only, minus some. The sample lists about 380,000 clones, approximately 97% occurring once. General study results and limits: Naive CD4 clonotype sharing across four donors was around 5%. Across subsets, estimated richness was generally greater for naive than for memory populations.

For this clone: Its antigen is unidentified.

This TCR derives from a man in his thirties or forties in good health. The chain has TRBV5-5 and TRBJ2-1, with D unclear. Specimen: memory CD8+ T cells sorted from blood. The subset here: CD45RO+ cells pooled with CCR7-negative TemRA cells. CDR3 sequence: CASSLVSRSYNEQFF. In nucleotides, the CDR3 is TGTGCCAGCAGCTTGGTTAGCCGCTCCTACAATGAGCAGTTCTTC.